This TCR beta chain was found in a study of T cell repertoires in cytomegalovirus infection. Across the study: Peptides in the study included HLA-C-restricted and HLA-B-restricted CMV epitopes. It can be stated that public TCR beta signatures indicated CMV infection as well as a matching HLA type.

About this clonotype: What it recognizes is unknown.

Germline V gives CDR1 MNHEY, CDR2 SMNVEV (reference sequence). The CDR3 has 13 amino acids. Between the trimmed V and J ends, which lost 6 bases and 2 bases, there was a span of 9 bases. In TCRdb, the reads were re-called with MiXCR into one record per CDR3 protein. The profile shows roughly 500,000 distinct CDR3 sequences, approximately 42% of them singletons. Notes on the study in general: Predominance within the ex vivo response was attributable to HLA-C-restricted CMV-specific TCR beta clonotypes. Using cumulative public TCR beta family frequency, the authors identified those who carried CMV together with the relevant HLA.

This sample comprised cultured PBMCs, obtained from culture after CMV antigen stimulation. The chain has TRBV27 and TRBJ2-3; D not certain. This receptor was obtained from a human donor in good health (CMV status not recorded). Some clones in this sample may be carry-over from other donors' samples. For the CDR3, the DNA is TGTGCCAGCAGATTTACTCTCACAGATACGCAGTATTTT. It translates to CASRFTLTDTQYF.